This is a list of T cell receptor beta chains from one sample in a study of breast tumors, draining lymph nodes, adjacent tissues. TCRdb called the multiplex PCR reads again in MiXCR, with one record for every CDR3 protein. Altogether nearly 200,000 distinct CDR3 sequences are present, about 32% being singletons, with the ten largest covering over 4%. Sequencing was carried out using axillary lymph node tissue. All receptors come from a female donor with breast cancer. Some clones in this sample may be carry-over from other donors' samples. Both conserved end residues are part of each CDR3. D genes are given only for firm matches. Clone size is shown for a subset of rows, as once, few, many or a class of expanded clone.

d_gene,j_gene,v_gene,abundance,CDR3aa,CDR3nt
-,TRBJ2-5,TRBV2,many,CASSWDSNQETQYF,TGTGCCAGCAGTTGGGACTCCAACCAAGAGACCCAGTACTTC
TRBD2,TRBJ2-7,TRBV28,many,CASSSPLGGAVSYEQYF,TGTGCCAGCAGCTCCCCGCTCGGGGGGGCGGTGTCCTACGAGCAGTACTTC
TRBD2,TRBJ2-1,TRBV3-1,-,CASSQDPGLAGGHNEQFF,TGTGCCAGCAGCCAAGATCCGGGACTAGCGGGGGGGCACAATGAGCAGTTCTTC
-,TRBJ2-7,TRBV4-1,many,CASSQEGASGYEQYF,TGCGCCAGCAGCCAAGAGGGGGCCTCGGGATACGAGCAGTACTTC
-,TRBJ2-1,TRBV20-1,many,CSATVVDNEQFF,TGCAGTGCTACGGTGGTGGACAATGAGCAGTTCTTC
-,TRBJ1-3,TRBV12-3/TRBV12-4,many,CASSLSQGYSGNTIYF,TGTGCCAGCAGTTTAAGCCAGGGGTACTCTGGAAACACCATATATTTT
-,TRBJ2-5,TRBV5-1,-,CASSLLQDKDTQYF,TGCGCCAGCAGCTTGCTACAGGATAAAGACACCCAGTACTTC
TRBD1,TRBJ1-2,TRBV10-3,many,CAIRGQGHGYTF,TGTGCCATCAGAGGACAGGGGCATGGCTACACCTTC
-,TRBJ2-7,TRBV20-1,many,CSARAPQGWYSEQYF,TGCAGTGCTAGAGCCCCACAGGGATGGTATAGCGAGCAGTACTTC
TRBD1,TRBJ1-2,TRBV7-2,many,CASSLRSRTGNEGYTF,TGTGCCAGCAGCTTAAGGTCGCGGACAGGGAATGAAGGCTACACCTTC
-,TRBJ1-5,TRBV7-2,once,CASSLGVGGQPQHF,TGTGCCAGCAGCTTAGGGGTTGGGGGTCAGCCCCAGCATTTT
-,TRBJ1-1,TRBV5-8,-,CASSARQPPAFF,TGTGCCAGCAGCGCCCGACAGCCGCCGGCTTTCTTT
-,TRBJ2-3,TRBV20-1,-,CSARLHQGGGGTDTQYF,TGCAGTGCTAGACTCCACCAAGGGGGGGGGGGCACAGATACGCAGTATTTT
-,TRBJ2-2,TRBV7-2,many,CASSSPVETGELFF,TGTGCCAGCAGTTCCCCCGTGGAGACCGGGGAGCTGTTTTTT
-,TRBJ2-3,TRBV20-1,many,CSARDAGTPLTDTQYF,TGCAGTGCTAGAGATGCCGGGACACCACTCACAGATACGCAGTATTTT
-,TRBJ2-7,TRBV7-2,many,CASSLGVRYEQYF,TGTGCCAGCAGCTTAGGGGTTAGGTACGAGCAGTACTTC